This T cell receptor (beta chain) is from a study of blood T cell repertoires in COVID-19. Looking at the study overall: Collection of acute and convalescent COVID-19 samples took place in the United States, Italy and Spain. Nucleic acid was either cDNA or gDNA, and it came from T cells, B-cell-depleted T cells, or PBMCs.

Recruitment covered 25 or so US areas and drew participants whose ages spanned roughly 18 to 95 years. Original handling: Nucleated cell counts were estimated from reference gene primer amplification. The data were produced by immunoSEQ multiplex PCR, yet TCRdb's version contains in-frame clones alone and is incomplete. V and J calls and clone size are given by that table; D and trimming were obtained from the DNA. Of about 400,000 clones detected, roughly 90% appear once; the ten largest clones hold approximately 2.1%. The CDR3 has 15 residues. Germline trimming cut 5 bases from V and 3 bases from J; bases unmatched to any gene: 3. The V gene's germline CDR1 is LNHDA and CDR2 SQIVND (reference sequence).

The chain links TRBV19 to TRBJ2-5; 13 positions match TRBD2. The receptor was isolated from a woman in her thirties or forties with acute COVID-19. The sequenced sample was PBMCs or T cells enriched from blood (not recorded which). The CDR3 is CASSPGLAGKETQYF. Written as DNA, the CDR3 is TGTGCCAGTAGTCCGGGACTAGCGGGAAAAGAGACCCAGTACTTC. The complete variable domain, with remaining parts taken from reference TRBV19 and TRBJ2-5, reads DGGITQSPKYLFRKEGQNVTLSCEQNLNHDAMYWYRQDPGQGLRLIYYSQIVNDFQKGDIAEGYSVSREKKESFPLTVTSAQKNPTAFYLCASSPGLAGKETQYFGPGTRLLVL.